These 3 T cell receptor beta chains were sequenced from one sample in a study of stem cell transplantation in POMP-related autoinflammatory disease. TCRdb's copy holds only in-frame clones and misses some; the assay was immunoSEQ multiplex PCR. The table lists tens of thousands of clones, around 90% of them singletons, with 0.5% to 0.75% in the top ten. Sequences were derived from CD4+ T cells from PBMCs, sampled after stem cell transplantation. The receptors originated from a human patient with POMP-related autoinflammation and immune dysregulation (PRAID). Some T cells may be graft donor cells.

The CDR3 loop reads CASSWTVSSYNEQFF. The CDR3 DNA follows: TGTGCCAGCAGCTGGACTGTCAGCTCCTACAATGAGCAGTTCTTC. This chain joins TRBV5-5 and TRBJ2-1; D perhaps matches TRBD2 (5 bases). The CDR3 totals 15 residues. V lost 3 bases and J 0 bases, leaving 10 bases between the germline ends. CDR1 is SGHKS, CDR2 YYEKEE, per germline (reference sequence).

This rearrangement joins TRBV2 to TRBJ2-1; D is undetermined. This CDR3 contains 11 residues. Germline CDR1 is SNHLY and CDR2 is FYNNEI. Trimming took 6 bases from V and 5 from J, leaving 5 bases between them. The CDR3 DNA reads as TGTGCCAGCAGCCTGAACAATGAGCAGTTCTTC. Translated: CASSLNNEQFF.

V and J are TRBV28 and TRBJ1-6, with D unclear. Per the germline V gene, CDR1 is MDHEN and CDR2 is SYDVKM. Trimming cost V 4 bases and J 7 bases, with 8 bases left between them. This CDR3 spans 13 amino acids. CDR3 bases: TGTGCCAGCAGTTCCCGTTGGAATTCACCCCTCCACTTT. It encodes CASSSRWNSPLHF.